These 20 T cell receptor beta chains were all obtained from the same sample, sequenced in a study of blood T cells in healthy people across ages. Primed by a sample-barcoded 5' primer and a J-beta primer mix, a second PCR proceeded for about 6 to 11 cycles. Using its own MiXCR run on the 5' RACE reads, TCRdb lists one record per CDR3 protein. The sample records around 650,000 distinct CDR3 sequences, roughly 32% being singletons. The sequenced material came from blood. The receptors here all came from a woman older than 75 in good health.

The chain is built from TRBV29-1 and TRBJ2-2, with D tentatively TRBD1 or TRBD2 (5 bases each). Trimming took off 4 bases at V and 0 bases at J, with 12 bases between the two ends. CDR3 length: 15 residues. Germline CDR1 is SQVTM and CDR2 is ANQGSEA. The chain's CDR3 is CSVVKGPTNTGELFF. The DNA for the CDR3 is TGCAGCGTTGTGAAGGGACCGACGAACACCGGGGAGCTGTTTTTT.

In this sample, this clonotype turned up many times. The rearrangement links TRBV19 to TRBJ2-7; D call uncertain. There are 14 residues in the CDR3. V was cut by 3 bases and J by 1 base, with 10 bases left in between. Per the germline V gene, CDR1 is LNHDA and CDR2 is SQIVND (reference sequence). The CDR3 DNA reads as TGTGCCAGTAGTATCAACCACTTGTCCTACGAGCAGTACTTC. Protein sequence: CASSINHLSYEQYF.

The chain couples TRBV4-1 to TRBJ1-2; D uncertain. CDR1 is MGHRA, CDR2 YSYEKL, per germline. The CDR3 has 15 amino acids. The V end was cut by 0 bases, the J end by 4 bases, with 12 bases between. The CDR3 bases are TGCGCCAGCAGCCAAGATCAAGCGGTAGGCTATGGCTACACCTTC. Translating gives CASSQDQAVGYGYTF.

This clonotype was detected a few times. The chain uses TRBV7-9 and TRBJ1-1; TRBD1 matches 7 bases. V lost 3 bases, J lost 8 bases, and 6 bases stayed unmatched. Looked up from germline, CDR1 is SEHNR and CDR2 is FQNEAQ (reference sequence). CDR3 length: 13 amino acids. CDR3 in amino acids: CASSFSTGLEAFF. CDR3 sequence (DNA): TGTGCCAGCAGCTTCTCGACAGGGCTCGAAGCTTTCTTT.

There are many counts of this clonotype. The chain carries TRBV9 and TRBJ2-5, with TRBD2 matching 11 bases. The CDR3 contains 16 residues. Germline-derived CDR1 and CDR2 are SGDLS and YYNGEE. Unmatched junction bases numbered 8, after V lost 6 bases and J lost 1 base. This CDR3 is CASTQGLAGLQETQYF. CDR3 DNA sequence: TGTGCCAGCACACAAGGACTAGCGGGCCTCCAAGAGACCCAGTACTTC.

This chain links TRBV7-2 with TRBJ2-5; D not certain. V was cut by 1 base and J by 2 bases, with 14 bases left in between. The CDR3 has 16 residues. Germline loops: CDR1 SGHTA, CDR2 FQGNSA. CDR3 amino acids: CASSLGYRVGQETQYF. CDR3 coding DNA: TGTGCCAGCAGCTTAGGGTACAGAGTGGGGCAAGAGACCCAGTACTTC.

CDR3 nucleotides: TGTGCCAGCAGTGACGGGGGAAACTATGGCTACACCTTC. It translates to CASSDGGNYGYTF. The rearrangement joins TRBV6-4 to TRBJ1-2, with TRBD1 as a possible D gene (5 bases). The CDR3 consists of 13 residues. Germline CDR1 reads MRHNA; CDR2 reads SNTAGT. The V and J ends lost 2 bases and 2 bases respectively, with 6 bases between them.

This chain joins TRBV12-3 or TRBV12-4 and TRBJ1-3; possibly TRBD1 for D (5 bases). CDR3 length: 13 residues. The V end lost 6 bases, the J end lost 9 bases, and 15 bases lay between the germline ends. The CDR3 is CASRVGPSGTIYF. The CDR3 coding sequence is TGTGCCAGCAGAGTGGGACCGTCGGGCACCATATATTTT.

V is TRBV12-3 or TRBV12-4 and J is TRBJ1-1; no definite D call. The CDR3 extends over 14 amino acids. Trimming left V 7 bases short and J 1 base short, with 13 bases between. CDR3 loop: CASTHTVTNTEAFF. As DNA, the CDR3 is TGTGCCAGCACCCACACCGTGACGAACACTGAAGCTTTCTTT.

On this clonotype: One base away lies a much larger clone, so this may be a sequencing read error. The chain links TRBV5-1 to TRBJ2-3; D gene uncertain. The V and J ends lost 3 bases and 5 bases respectively, with 13 bases between them. The CDR3 sequence is 14 residues long. CDR1 and CDR2 (germline): SGHRS, YFSETQ. CDR3 residues: CASSWVDPGDTQYF. The CDR3 DNA reads TGCGCCAGCAGCTGGGTAGACCCGGGAGATACGCAGTATTTT.

V usage is TRBV30 and J usage is TRBJ1-1, with D uncertain. Trimming removed 2 bases from V and 4 bases from J, with 11 bases in between. The CDR3 spans 13 residues. Germline V gene data show CDR1 as GTSNPN and CDR2 as SVGIG (reference sequence). The CDR3 region is CAWSKGGSTEAFF. Here the CDR3 DNA reads TGTGCCTGGAGTAAGGGTGGGAGCACTGAAGCTTTCTTT.

This clonotype has ten or more counts. CDR3 protein: CASSRDNHKVNEQFF. The CDR3 bases are TGTGCCAGCAGCCGAGACAATCATAAGGTAAATGAGCAGTTCTTC. The chain is built from TRBV3-1 and TRBJ2-1; D ambiguous. CDR1 and CDR2 from the germline V gene are LGHDT and YNNKEL (reference sequence). V was shortened by 4 bases and J by 7 bases, with 17 bases between the two germline ends. The CDR3 is made up of 15 amino acids.

The rearrangement joins TRBV30 to TRBJ1-5, with unresolved D. The CDR3 spans 12 residues. The germline V and J ends were trimmed by 1 base and 7 bases, with 8 bases remaining between them. The V gene's germline CDR1 is GTSNPN and CDR2 SVGIG (reference sequence). In DNA, the CDR3 is TGTGCCTGGAGTGATCAAGGGCAGCCCCAGCATTTT. The encoded protein is CAWSDQGQPQHF.

The chain joins TRBV20-1 to TRBJ2-4; 9 bases fit TRBD2. This CDR3 region has 18 residues. The germline V gene has CDR1 DFQATT and CDR2 SNEGSKA (reference sequence). The J segment lost 13 bases and the V segment lost 0 bases, leaving 22 bases of the junction unmatched. The CDR3 DNA reads TGCAGTGCTAGAGATTGGGCTGGCGGGGGGGCAGTAGTCGATGAGCAGTACTTC. Protein product: CSARDWAGGGAVVDEQYF.

This clonotype was recorded many times. The V gene is TRBV9, the J gene TRBJ1-4; 7 bases align to TRBD1. Germline values: CDR1 SGDLS, CDR2 YYNGEE. V trimming: 3 bases; J trimming: 7 bases; junction bases outside the gene matches: 9. CDR3 length: 15 residues. DNA of the CDR3: TGTGCCAGCAGCGAGAGACAGGGTTGGGGTGAAAAACTGTTTTTT. It specifies CASSERQGWGEKLFF.

This clonotype has only one observation. The chain joins TRBV7-3 to TRBJ2-1; D could derive from TRBD1 or TRBD2 (5 bases each). V dropped 5 bases and J dropped 2 bases, with 13 bases sitting between them. Germline CDR1 is SGHTA and CDR2 is FQGTGA. The CDR3 is 15 amino acids. The CDR3 DNA follows: TGTGCCAGCAGCCGGGACGGCAGCCCCTACAATGAGCAGTTCTTC. It yields the protein CASSRDGSPYNEQFF.

The chain recombines TRBV29-1 with TRBJ2-3; 10 positions match TRBD1. After removal of 6 bases from V and 3 bases from J, the junction contained 6 bases not matched to a gene. In germline, CDR1 is SQVTM, CDR2 ANQGSEA. The CDR3 totals 14 residues. This chain's CDR3 is CSVVRDRGTDTQYF. CDR3 DNA sequence: TGCAGCGTCGTCCGGGACAGGGGTACAGATACGCAGTATTTT.

This clonotype was recorded many times. The rearrangement links TRBV6-2 or TRBV6-3 to TRBJ2-1; 8 positions agree with TRBD2. Trimming took 6 bases from V and 6 from J; bases not matched to a gene: 10. The CDR3 spans 15 residues. CDR1 and CDR2 (germline): MNHEY, SVGEGT. This chain's CDR3 is CASSAIGRGANEQFF. In DNA, the CDR3 is TGTGCCAGCAGCGCCATCGGGCGGGGGGCCAATGAGCAGTTCTTC.

This clonotype was seen at least ten times. This chain connects TRBV29-1 to TRBJ1-2, with a tentative D call TRBD1 (5 bases). Germline V gene lookup returns CDR1 SQVTM and CDR2 ANQGSEA. This CDR3 spans 16 amino acids. V lost 5 bases and J lost 1, with 20 bases in between. The DNA of the CDR3 is TGCAGCGTTTACCCCACCGGTGGGGGAGGTAACTATGGCTACACCTTC. Protein: CSVYPTGGGGNYGYTF.

This clonotype came up a few times. The rearrangement joins TRBV6-1 to TRBJ1-2; D ambiguous. This CDR3 region has 14 residues. With 4 bases removed from V and 2 bases from J, the gap between germline ends came to 11 bases. Germline assignment: CDR1 MNHNS and CDR2 SASEGT. The chain's CDR3 is CASSGYVTNYGYTF. CDR3 sequence (DNA): TGTGCCAGCAGTGGATACGTGACCAACTATGGCTACACCTTC.